This T cell receptor (beta chain) is drawn from a study of T cell clones after liver transplantation. The wider study: Three of eight recipients were HCV-positive; others had non-autoimmune, non-viral indications.

A note on this clone: No antigen is known for it.

Study-wide findings and caveats: A significant post-transplant drop in circulating graft-donor-reactive CD4 TCRbeta sequences occurred in most of the 8 subjects.

TCRdb's table, derived via immunoSEQ multiplex PCR, lists solely in-frame clones and lacks some. The table includes about 22,000 clones, over 55% detected once. Sample: CD4+ T cells from blood, taken before liver transplant. This sequence originates from a human donor who received a liver transplant.

CDR3 amino acids: CASSLLDSRNTGELFF. As DNA, the CDR3 is TGTGCCAGTAGTCTCTTGGACAGCAGGAACACCGGGGAGCTGTTTTTT. The V gene is TRBV19, the J gene TRBJ2-2, with D possibly matching TRBD1 (6 bases). CDR1 is LNHDA and CDR2 is SQIVND in the germline V gene (reference sequence). V lost 5 bases and J lost 1, with 14 bases in between. The CDR3 is made up of 16 amino acids.